These 31 T cell receptor beta chains originate from one sample sequenced in a study of shared clonotypes between healthy human individuals. Clones were sequenced by immunoSEQ multiplex PCR, and TCRdb holds only the in-frame ones, with some missing. The sample lists 730,000 or so clones, about three quarters occurring once. Specimen: memory CD4+ T cells sorted from blood. Regarding subset: CD45RA-negative fraction. These receptors were taken from a woman in her twenties or thirties in good health.

This chain links TRBV15 with TRBJ1-5; 7 nucleotides match TRBD1. With V trimmed by 4 bases and J by 9 bases, 12 bases remained unmatched. The germline V gene has CDR1 LNHNV and CDR2 YYDKDF (reference sequence). The CDR3 is 15 amino acids. For the CDR3, the DNA is TGTGCCACCAGCAAGCCGGGACAGTCCTTTTTGCCCCAGCATTTT. This gives the protein CATSKPGQSFLPQHF.

The CDR3 nucleotides are TGTGCCAGCAGTTTCGGCGGGGGGTCTAATGAAAAACTGTTTTTT. Amino acid sequence: CASSFGGGSNEKLFF. The chain carries TRBV28 and TRBJ1-4; TRBD1 might be the D (5 bases). Germline assignment: CDR1 MDHEN and CDR2 SYDVKM. V gave up 3 bases and J gave up 3 bases, with 11 bases separating them. This CDR3 spans 15 amino acids.

CDR3 DNA sequence: TGTGCCAGCAGTTTATCAGGGGCCAACTATGGCTACACCTTC. This encodes CASSLSGANYGYTF. V and J are TRBV28 and TRBJ1-2; D possibly corresponds to TRBD1 (6 bases). In germline, CDR1 is MDHEN, CDR2 SYDVKM. This CDR3 is built from 14 residues. V dropped 1 base and J dropped 2 bases, with 8 bases sitting between them.

The J gene is TRBJ2-5, the V gene TRBV6-6; 7 bases align to TRBD1. V shed 6 bases, J shed 4 bases, and the junction held 2 bases outside the gene matches. There are 12 residues in the CDR3. Germline CDR1 reads MNHNY; CDR2 reads SVGAGI (reference sequence). The CDR3 region has the DNA TGTGCCAGCAGGCGACAGGGAGAGACCCAGTACTTC. Translated, it gives CASRRQGETQYF.

The chain joins TRBV11-3 to TRBJ2-2, with 12 nucleotides matching TRBD2. The CDR3 length is 16 residues. V gave up 5 bases and J gave up 3 bases; unmatched junction bases: 4. CDR1 is SGHNT, CDR2 YENEEA, per germline. CDR3 coding DNA: TGTGCCAGCAGCCCACTAGCGGGAGGAGACACCGGGGAGCTGTTTTTT. This translates into CASSPLAGGDTGELFF.

This chain links TRBV7-9 with TRBJ1-1; D gene uncertain. V lost 3 bases to trimming and J lost 11 bases, with 22 bases between them. The germline V gene encodes CDR1 SEHNR and CDR2 FQNEAQ (reference sequence). CDR3 length equals 15 residues. This CDR3 reads CASSFYTGNPTRAFF. For the CDR3, the DNA is TGTGCCAGCAGCTTCTATACCGGGAACCCCACTCGGGCTTTCTTT.

The chain recombines TRBV5-8 with TRBJ2-7, with D perhaps TRBD1 or TRBD2 (5 bases each). Trimming removed 2 bases from V and 5 bases from J, with 11 bases in between. CDR1 and CDR2 from the germline V gene are SGHTS and YDEGEE. The CDR3 sequence is 13 residues long. CDR3 loop: CASSFNRDDEQYF. As DNA, the CDR3 is TGTGCCAGCAGCTTTAATAGGGACGACGAGCAGTACTTC. Full variable domain (missing parts from reference TRBV5-8 and TRBJ2-7): EAGVTQSPTHLIKTRGQQATLRCSPISGHTSVYWYQQALGLGLQFLLWYDEGEERNRGNFPPRFSGRQFPNYSSELNVNALELEDSALYLCASSFNRDDEQYFGPGTRLTVT.

CDR3 nucleotide sequence: TGTGCCAGCAGTTACGTTCAGGGCAACTCCTACGAGCAGTACTTC. It codes for CASSYVQGNSYEQYF. This chain connects TRBV6-5 to TRBJ2-7; maybe TRBD1 (5 bases). The CDR3 is made up of 15 amino acids. Germline-derived CDR1 and CDR2 are MNHEY and SVGAGI. The ends were cut back, 2 bases at V and 0 bases at J, with 11 bases in the middle.

Only a few counts were recorded for this clone. V is TRBV2 and J is TRBJ2-5; D might be TRBD1 or TRBD2, each matching 5 bases. V lost 4 bases to trimming and J lost 1 base, with 13 bases between them. Germline assignment: CDR1 SNHLY and CDR2 FYNNEI. The CDR3 is 15 amino acids. CDR3 DNA: TGTGCCAGCAGTGGCCCATCCGGGGCCCAAGAGACCCAGTACTTC. Translated, it gives CASSGPSGAQETQYF.

CDR3 nucleotide sequence: TGTGCCAGCAAAACCGGACCCTTTTACGAGCAGTACTTC. The encoded protein is CASKTGPFYEQYF. The chain joins TRBV28 to TRBJ2-7; no firm D call. The V end was cut by 7 bases, the J end by 4 bases, with 14 bases between. Per germline, CDR1 MDHEN and CDR2 SYDVKM. The CDR3 extends over 13 amino acids.

The rearrangement links TRBV7-9 to TRBJ1-5; D unresolved. The germline V gene has CDR1 SEHNR and CDR2 FQNEAQ (reference sequence). V lost 9 bases and J 6 bases, leaving 12 bases between the germline ends. The length of the CDR3 is 12 residues. CDR3 loop: CASSIGAQPQHF. Written as DNA, the CDR3 is TGTGCCAGTAGTATAGGTGCTCAGCCCCAGCATTTT.

The chain is built from TRBV5-1 and TRBJ1-3, with D possibly TRBD1 on 5 matching bases. CDR3 size: 19 residues. The germline CDR1 and CDR2 sequences are SGHRS and YFSETQ. V was clipped by 1 base and J by 3 bases, with 23 bases between them. The CDR3 DNA sequence: TGCGCCAGCAGCTTGCGTAGCCGGGGCCGGAGGGAGGTTGGAAACACCATATATTTT. The encoded protein is CASSLRSRGRREVGNTIYF.

The chain employs TRBV5-4 and TRBJ2-5; a possible D gene is TRBD2 (6 bases). Germline V CDR1 and CDR2: SGHNT, YYREEE (reference sequence). The CDR3 has 15 residues. Trimming removed 0 bases from V and 7 bases from J, with 16 bases in between. In nucleotides, the CDR3 is TGTGCCAGCAGCTTGGAAGGAGGGCCCAGTCGGACCCAGTACTTC. Protein: CASSLEGGPSRTQYF.

This chain uses TRBV19 with TRBJ1-4, with 8 bases identical to TRBD1. V was clipped by 9 bases and J by 4 bases; unmatched bases: 10. CDR3 length: 15 residues. The germline CDR1 and CDR2 sequences are LNHDA and SQIVND (reference sequence). The CDR3, as DNA: TGTGCCAGCCGGTATTCACAGGGGGATAATGAAAAACTGTTTTTT. This translates into CASRYSQGDNEKLFF.

CDR3 bases: TGTGCCAGCAGTCCAGGACCCAACGCCTACAATGAGCAGTTCTTC. It specifies CASSPGPNAYNEQFF. The chain couples TRBV6-5 to TRBJ2-1; D not resolved. The CDR3 runs to 15 residues. V was trimmed by 5 bases and J by 2 bases, leaving 13 bases between them. Germline values: CDR1 MNHEY, CDR2 SVGAGI.

In its sample, this clone was seen a few times. This chain joins TRBV7-2 and TRBJ2-7, with D perhaps given as TRBD1 or TRBD2 (6 bases each). Germline lookup yields CDR1 SGHTA and CDR2 FQGNSA. This CDR3 has 16 amino acids. Trimming removed 3 bases at V and 3 bases at J, with 18 bases between. CDR3 region: CASSFQGGGGRYEQYF. The CDR3 nucleotides read TGTGCCAGCAGCTTCCAGGGAGGAGGGGGGCGCTACGAGCAGTACTTC.

The J gene is TRBJ2-1, the V gene TRBV7-2; the match to TRBD2 covers 9 bases. V dropped 4 bases and J dropped 4; count of bases not matched to a gene: 5. The CDR3 is 15 residues long. Germline CDR1 reads SGHTA; CDR2 reads FQGNSA. DNA of the CDR3: TGTGCCAGCAGCTCTTCTAGCGGGGTATACAATGAGCAGTTCTTC. It is translated as CASSSSSGVYNEQFF.

This clone came up a few times. The CDR3 nucleotides read TGCGCCAGCAGCTTGTCGCCCGCCGAATTTTACGAGCAGTACTTC. Its protein is CASSLSPAEFYEQYF. The J gene is TRBJ2-7, the V gene TRBV5-1; D unclear. Between the trimmed V and J ends, which lost 1 base and 4 bases, there was a span of 15 bases. This CDR3 spans 15 amino acids. The germline CDR1 and CDR2 sequences are SGHRS and YFSETQ.

The chain is built from TRBV6-1 and TRBJ1-5; 8 bases are shared with TRBD1. This CDR3 spans 15 amino acids. The germline V gene encodes CDR1 MNHNS and CDR2 SASEGT. V gave up 2 bases and J gave up 3 bases; unmatched junction bases: 3. In DNA, the CDR3 is TGTGCCAGCAGTGAACCGGGACAGGTCAATCAGCCCCAGCATTTT. Translated, it gives CASSEPGQVNQPQHF.

A remark on this clone: Additional DNA sequences in this sample encode the identical CDR3. This rearrangement joins TRBV28 to TRBJ2-7; D ambiguous. The CDR3 covers 11 residues. Trimming shortened V by 6 bases and J by 6 bases, and 9 bases separated the two germline ends. Germline loops: CDR1 MDHEN, CDR2 SYDVKM. The CDR3, as DNA: TGTGCCAGCAGCCTCCGCCGCGAGCAGTACTTC. Protein sequence: CASSLRREQYF.

This clone was seen many times. Other DNA sequences of this sample code for an identical CDR3. V is TRBV5-1 and J is TRBJ2-1; D is unclear. This CDR3 is built from 15 residues. The V end lost 4 bases, the J end lost 0 bases, and 11 bases lay between the germline ends. CDR1 SGHRS and CDR2 YFSETQ come from the germline V gene. DNA of the CDR3: TGCGCCAGCAGCAAGGACCGGAGCTCCTACAATGAGCAGTTCTTC. Translation gives CASSKDRSSYNEQFF.

In DNA, the CDR3 is TGTGCCAGCAGCCATGACGGCGGGACTAGTCTTTCCGATGAGCAGTTCTTC. Translating it yields CASSHDGGTSLSDEQFF. The chain combines TRBV2 with TRBJ2-1, with 8 bases identical to TRBD2. Trimming took 6 bases from V and 8 from J; bases not matched to a gene: 18. CDR1 and CDR2 from the germline V gene are SNHLY and FYNNEI. This CDR3 is 17 amino acids long.

This clone was recorded only once. The gene calls are TRBV7-7 and TRBJ2-1, with D unclear. CDR1 SSHAT and CDR2 FNYEAQ come from the germline V gene (reference sequence). The CDR3 loop spans 14 amino acids. V was trimmed by 5 bases and J by 5 bases, leaving 13 bases between them. As DNA, the CDR3 is TGTGCCAGCAGCAGAGACGGGTTTGACAATGAGCAGTTCTTC. This encodes CASSRDGFDNEQFF.

This chain connects TRBV7-9 to TRBJ2-7; D perhaps matches TRBD2 (5 bases). The V and J ends lost 1 base and 2 bases respectively, with 15 bases between them. This CDR3 is 16 amino acids long. In germline, CDR1 is SEHNR, CDR2 FQNEAQ (reference sequence). The CDR3 DNA reads TGTGCCAGCAGCTTAGGTTTGACGGGGATCACCTACGAGCAGTACTTC. Translating gives CASSLGLTGITYEQYF.

A word on this clone: At one boundary the junction diverges from the germline segment, which might be a read error. The J gene is TRBJ2-7, the V gene TRBV19; tentative D call: TRBD1 (6 bases). This CDR3 spans 13 amino acids. The germline V gene encodes CDR1 LNHDA and CDR2 SQIVND (reference sequence). The CDR3 coding sequence is TGTGCCAGTAGCCACCCCCCCGACAGGACCCAACACTTC. Translating it yields CASSHPPDRTQHF.

The chain has TRBV9 and TRBJ1-1; possible D gene TRBD1, 6 bases. The ends were cut back, 3 bases at V and 4 bases at J, with 13 bases in the middle. Looked up from germline, CDR1 is SGDLS and CDR2 is YYNGEE. This CDR3 comprises 14 residues. The CDR3 bases are TGTGCCAGCAGCGCCAACGCAGGGGTCACTGAAGCTTTCTTT. This translates into CASSANAGVTEAFF. The complete variable domain, with remaining parts taken from reference TRBV9 and TRBJ1-1, reads DSGVTQTPKHLITATGQRVTLRCSPRSGDLSVYWYQQSLDQGLQFLIQYYNGEERAKGNILERFSAQQFPDLHSELNLSSLELGDSALYFCASSANAGVTEAFFGQGTRLTVV.

The rearrangement uses TRBV5-4 and TRBJ1-2; D possibly corresponds to TRBD1 (5 bases). Germline values: CDR1 SGHNT, CDR2 YYREEE (reference sequence). Trimming stripped 5 bases from V and 0 bases from J, with 17 bases between. CDR3 size: 16 residues. The CDR3 reads CASSYAGTQTNYGYTF. CDR3 DNA sequence: TGTGCCAGCAGTTACGCCGGGACTCAAACTAACTATGGCTACACCTTC.

A few counts support this clone. The gene calls are TRBV6-1 and TRBJ1-2; TRBD1 is a possible D gene (5 bases). Germline CDR1 and CDR2: MNHNS and SASEGT. V was clipped by 6 bases and J by 2 bases, with 13 bases between them. The CDR3 loop spans 14 amino acids. The CDR3 is CASRTGTVNYGYTF. Written as DNA, the CDR3 is TGTGCCAGCAGGACCGGGACCGTAAACTATGGCTACACCTTC.

The chain is built from TRBV30 and TRBJ1-1, with no clear D. Germline CDR1 and CDR2: GTSNPN and SVGIG (reference sequence). This CDR3 comprises 15 residues. The ends were cut back, 3 bases at V and 1 base at J, with 15 bases in the middle. CDR3 DNA: TGTGCCTGGAGCCCCAGGACGGGGAAGAACACTGAAGCTTTCTTT. Its protein product is CAWSPRTGKNTEAFF.

This rearrangement joins TRBV29-1 to TRBJ1-2, with D unclear. Germline values: CDR1 SQVTM, CDR2 ANQGSEA. The V and J ends lost 3 bases and 0 bases respectively, with 5 bases between them. The CDR3 is 12 amino acids. CDR3 sequence reads: CSVEETNYGYTF. The CDR3 nucleotides are TGCAGCGTTGAGGAAACTAACTATGGCTACACCTTC.

The chain joins TRBV7-9 to TRBJ2-2, with TRBD2 matching over 10 bases. This CDR3 region has 16 residues. The trim removed 5 bases at V and 1 base at J, leaving 4 bases unmatched. Germline V gene sequence: CDR1 SEHNR, CDR2 FQNEAQ (reference sequence). CDR3 in DNA: TGTGCCAGCAGCCGTCCTAGCGGGAGGAACACCGGGGAGCTGTTTTTT. Encoded protein: CASSRPSGRNTGELFF.